The table lists the clone carrying this TCR beta chain with a count of one. The data derive from a study of blood T cell repertoires in COVID-19. Between the trimmed V and J ends, which lost 0 bases and 5 bases, there was a span of 13 bases. The CDR3 has 15 amino acids. Per the germline V gene, CDR1 is LNHDA and CDR2 is SQIVND (reference sequence). The authors' processing: Amplified reference gene primers provided the basis for estimating nucleated cell counts. Sequencing used immunoSEQ multiplex PCR; TCRdb keeps in-frame clones, though not all of them. Clone size and the V and J calls come from that table; the DNA yielded D and trimming. The sample holds 50,000 to 85,000 clones, about four fifths seen once.

The gene calls are TRBV19 and TRBJ1-2; D may be TRBD1 (6 bases). Material: peripheral blood. This clonotype originated in a human donor in a cohort sampled during active COVID-19. Here the CDR3 reads CASSIDRGEGYGYTF. DNA of the CDR3: TGTGCCAGTAGTATAGACAGGGGAGAAGGATATGGCTACACCTTC.